This TCR beta chain was recovered during a study of blood T cell repertoires in COVID-19. Background on the study: Specimens from acute and convalescent COVID-19 originated in the United States, Italy and Spain. Nucleic acid was either cDNA or gDNA, and it came from T cells, B-cell-depleted T cells, or PBMCs.

Seattle's enrolled individuals joined amid active infection and were then monitored longitudinally. In the original analysis: The assay estimated nucleated cells by amplifying reference gene primers. The data were produced by immunoSEQ multiplex PCR, yet TCRdb's version contains in-frame clones alone and is incomplete. D and trimming come from the DNA, and the V and J calls and clone size come from that table. The top ten hold about 6.7% of the sample, which has over 150,000 clones, approximately 80% seen once. Trimming removed 0 bases at V and 2 bases at J, with 10 bases between. The CDR3 is made up of 15 amino acids. Per the germline V gene, CDR1 is MNHEY and CDR2 is SMNVEV (reference sequence).

The chain links TRBV27 to TRBJ1-2; D gene ambiguous. This clonotype originated in a woman aged 40 to 49 with COVID-19, enrolled during active disease. The sequenced sample was peripheral blood. This CDR3 reads CASSLSALRNYGYTF. The DNA of the CDR3 is TGTGCCAGCAGTTTATCCGCTTTGAGGAACTATGGCTACACCTTC.